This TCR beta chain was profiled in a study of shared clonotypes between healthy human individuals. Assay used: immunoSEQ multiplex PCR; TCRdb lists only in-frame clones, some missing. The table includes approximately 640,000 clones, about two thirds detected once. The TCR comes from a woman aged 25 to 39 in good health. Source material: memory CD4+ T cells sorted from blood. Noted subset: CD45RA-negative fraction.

The CDR3 region is CASSPQHDSNNQPQHF. CDR3 nucleotide sequence: TGTGCCAGCAGCCCTCAACATGACAGTAACAATCAGCCCCAGCATTTT. J is TRBJ1-5 and V is TRBV13; TRBD1 is a possible D gene (5 bases). Per germline, CDR1 PRHDT and CDR2 FYEKMQ (reference sequence). CDR3 size: 16 residues. V was shortened by 5 bases and J by 3 bases, with 17 bases between the two germline ends.